This note documents a single T cell receptor (beta chain) sequence. The source of the sample is a study of T cell changes during pregnancy in multiple sclerosis. This CDR3 is built from 17 residues. CDR1 MNHEY and CDR2 SMNVEV come from the germline V gene (reference sequence). V gave up 6 bases and J gave up 0 bases, with 15 bases separating them. Generated by immunoSEQ multiplex PCR, the TCRdb table keeps only in-frame clones and is missing some. The sample holds about 68,000 clones, around nine tenths seen once. Sequences were derived from peripheral blood, sampled after pregnancy. The chain joins TRBV27 to TRBJ2-6; TRBD1 might be the D (6 bases). This clonotype originated in a female donor in good health, enrolled as a control in a pregnancy study. CDR3 sequence (DNA): TGTGCCAGCAGACGAGAGACAGGTCGCTCTGGGGCCAACGTCCTGACTTTC. It specifies CASRRETGRSGANVLTF. The full variable domain, with the rest looked up from reference TRBV27 and TRBJ2-6, is EAQVTQNPRYLITVTGKKLTVTCSQNMNHEYMSWYRQDPGLGLRQIYYSMNVEVTDKGDVPEGYKVSRKEKRNFPLILESPSPNQTSLYFCASRRETGRSGANVLTFGAGSRLTVL.